This TCR beta chain is drawn from a study of metastatic and nonmetastatic thyroid tumors. Study as a whole: The study looked at repertoires side by side in blood and in tumor or nodule tissue from malignant and benign thyroid patients.

TCRdb reprocessed the PCR reads via MiXCR. The table has under 25,000 clones, under 35% seen once; the top ten hold approximately 6.3%. The germline V gene has CDR1 MNHEY and CDR2 SVGEGT. V shed 5 bases, J shed 6 bases, and the junction held 6 bases outside the gene matches. The CDR3 extends over 14 amino acids. The table lists this clone with a few counts. All patients reached thyroid surgery having received no treatment beforehand. Specimen: blood. This receptor was identified in a female donor with papillary thyroid cancer or a benign thyroid nodule (not recorded which). Some clones in this sample may be carry-over from other donors' samples. The V gene is TRBV6-2 or TRBV6-3, the J gene TRBJ1-4; 7 nucleotides agree with TRBD1. Here the CDR3 reads CASSLPGGYEKLFF. The CDR3 DNA sequence: TGTGCCAGCAGTCTACCAGGGGGATATGAAAAACTGTTTTTT.